Sequencing of this T cell receptor (beta chain) was carried out in a study of blood T cell repertoires in COVID-19. The data were produced by immunoSEQ multiplex PCR, yet TCRdb's version contains in-frame clones alone and is incomplete. The data hold about 190,000 clones, with less than 90% observed a single time. Sequencing was performed on peripheral blood. This TCR derives from a man younger than 40 with acute or convalescent COVID-19.

The CDR3 DNA is TGTGCCAGTAGCTCGACGGGGTACTACGAGCAGTACTTC. This codes for CASSSTGYYEQYF. The V and J genes are TRBV19 and TRBJ2-7; D is perhaps TRBD2 (5 bases). Germline CDR1 LNHDA, CDR2 SQIVND (reference sequence). The CDR3 covers 13 residues. V dropped 6 bases and J dropped 3 bases, with 12 bases sitting between them.